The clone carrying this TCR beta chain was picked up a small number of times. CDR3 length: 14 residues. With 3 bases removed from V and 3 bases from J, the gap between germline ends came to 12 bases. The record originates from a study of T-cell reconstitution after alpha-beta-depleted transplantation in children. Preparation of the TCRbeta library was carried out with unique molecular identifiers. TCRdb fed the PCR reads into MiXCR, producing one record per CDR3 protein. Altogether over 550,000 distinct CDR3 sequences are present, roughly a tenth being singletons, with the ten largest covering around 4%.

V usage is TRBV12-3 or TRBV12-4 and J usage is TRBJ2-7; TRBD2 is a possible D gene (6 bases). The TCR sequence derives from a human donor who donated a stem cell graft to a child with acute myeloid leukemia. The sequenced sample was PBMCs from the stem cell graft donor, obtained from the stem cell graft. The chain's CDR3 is CASSFRDFDYEQYF. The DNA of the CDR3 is TGTGCCAGCAGTTTCCGGGACTTTGACTACGAGCAGTACTTC.